The 2 T cell receptor beta chains listed next were all sequenced from one sample in a study of tumor and adjacent non-tumor tissue in lung cancer. RNA was extracted from bulk tissue without any cell sorting. The library came from three nested PCR rounds adapted from ARM-PCR protocols. One entry per CDR3 protein, called by TCRdb with MiXCR from the multiplex PCR reads. The table records about 200,000 distinct CDR3 sequences, less than 80% of them present only once. The specimen sequenced was lung tumor tissue. The origin of the receptors is a man in his sixties with non-small cell lung cancer.

A note on this clonotype: One base away lies a much larger clone, so this may be a sequencing read error. The rearrangement links TRBV10-1 to TRBJ2-1; 7 bases fit TRBD1. This CDR3 spans 14 amino acids. Germline V lookup: CDR1 WNHNN, CDR2 SYGVQD (reference sequence). The CDR3: CASSLTGSYNEHFF. The CDR3, as DNA: TGCGCCAGCAGTTTGACAGGGTCTTACAATGAGCACTTCTTC.

About this clonotype itself: This CDR3 fails to terminate in the conserved phenylalanine or tryptophan, so it likely reflects a read error. This rearrangement joins TRBV6-5 to TRBJ1-5, with D hard to call. The CDR3 is 15 residues long. CDR1 MNHEY and CDR2 SVGAGI come from the germline V gene. V was trimmed by 6 bases and J by 2 bases, leaving 14 bases between them. For the CDR3, the DNA is TGTGCCAGCAGCCCGGTGGGTTTAGGCAATCAGCCCCAGCATATT. Encoded protein: CASSPVGLGNQPQHI.